The clone carrying this TCR beta chain has just one count. Its specificity is not known. The sample belongs to a study of shared clonotypes between healthy human individuals. The data were produced by immunoSEQ multiplex PCR, yet TCRdb's version contains in-frame clones alone and is incomplete. Of 550,000 to 850,000 clones detected, over 55% appear once; the ten largest clones hold approximately 1.8%. Study observations and caveats: Clonotypes which were not shared had lower generation probabilities than clonotypes that all four donors shared.

This CDR3 is built from 13 residues. Germline V gene data show CDR1 as MNHEY and CDR2 as SVGAGI. V was pared by 7 bases and J by 5 bases, with 14 bases between. The chain recombines TRBV6-5 with TRBJ1-1; D possibly corresponds to TRBD1 (5 bases). Source material: memory CD4+ T cells sorted from blood. The sample's subset: CD45RA-negative fraction. The receptor was derived from a young woman in good health. The CDR3 loop reads CASIARGGTEAFF. The DNA for the CDR3 is TGTGCCAGCATAGCCCGGGGGGGTACTGAAGCTTTCTTT.